This TCR beta chain was observed in a study of T cells in Graves' hyperthyroidism and ophthalmopathy. Looking at the study overall: The authors collected peripheral blood at initial diagnosis, before any treatment.

CDR1 and CDR2 from the germline V gene are MNHNS and SASEGT. The CDR3 runs to 15 residues. Trimming cost V 3 bases and J 2 bases, with 11 bases left between them. This clonotype was seen ten or more times. The TCR beta CDR3 regions underwent amplification using RNA transcripts as the source. Carried out on the TCR CDR3, a first-round RT-PCR used the HTBI primer set. TCRdb re-analysed the multiplex PCR reads in MiXCR, keeping a single row per CDR3 protein. The sample shows 350,000 to 400,000 distinct CDR3 sequences, roughly 19% of them seen only once. The chain links TRBV6-1 to TRBJ1-5; possible D gene TRBD1, 5 bases. Specimen: blood. The TCR originated in a woman aged 18-29 years with Graves' hyperthyroidism. CDR3 region: CASSDRVGGNQPQHF. Written as DNA, the CDR3 is TGTGCCAGCAGTGACAGGGTTGGTGGCAATCAGCCCCAGCATTTT.